This entry features one T cell receptor (beta chain) sequence. Its antigen is still unknown. No much larger clonotype is one base removed from it; base qualities were not supplied. The CDR3 measures 14 amino acids from cysteine to phenylalanine. Only the CDR3 region is kept as DNA, spanning 42 bases read in frame from base 1. V and J lose 4 bases and 4 bases, and a span of 11 bases separates them. Looking up the germline V gene yields CDR1 MGHDK and CDR2 SYGVNS. This specimen comes from a study of blood T cell repertoires in COVID-19 (TCRdb year 2020). Regarding the complete study: The collaborator samples originated in the United States, Italy and Spain and spanned the acute and convalescent phases of COVID-19. The material from the prospective study consisted of cDNA or gDNA derived from T cells, B-cell-depleted T cells, or PBMCs. Deeply sampled blood TCRbeta repertoires from subjects exposed to, actively infected with, or recovered from COVID-19 were included in the dataset. A freely available public database, intended as a resource for researchers studying the immune response to SARS-CoV-2, is where the repertoires were released. Samples came from the ongoing ImmuneRACE study (first 160 participants) plus 1,254 subjects from 6 global collaborators. Sample metadata almost always included a de-identified subject ID, COVID-19 status, age in years and sex. Where HLA class I and class II types were available, the types were taken from metadata supplied by the sample provider, not from assay-based typing.

A second Seattle source provided samples from volunteer blood donors who had recovered from COVID-19. Collaborating institutions collected whole blood in K2EDTA tubes following their own protocols. For TCRbeta analysis, collaborator samples were shipped as frozen whole blood, as isolated PBMCs, or as DNA extracted from either sample type. The full study reports these points: The quantity of clinical and demographic metadata differed by source and by participant and was supplied without curation.

The immunoSEQ Assay, a bias-controlled multiplex PCR, was used to amplify TCRbeta CDR3 regions from genomic DNA. The authors processed their data as follows. The number of nucleated cells in each sample was estimated from the amplification of reference gene primers within the assay. Sequence reads were collapsed and filtered to measure the absolute abundance of every unique TCRbeta CDR3 rearrangement. Productive Simpson clonality was computed per sample as the square root of Simpson's diversity index over productive rearrangements. In TCRdb, the immuneACCESS table is reduced to in-frame sequences with V and J assigned. These tables do not hold every clone; where another copy was compared, an unresolved V gene accounts for under half, and the others remain unexplained. From that table come the V and J calls and clone size; the DNA was used to work out D and trimming. In this sample the table shows 300,000 or so clones, about 91% of which occur a single time. Of the sample, 6.9% falls within the top ten clones.

This TCR came from a woman in her twenties or thirties who had recovered from COVID-19. The chain uses TRBV25-1 and TRBJ2-1; the D gene identity is not certain. The sequenced material came from peripheral blood. The CDR3 protein sequence reads: CASSAAALYNEQFF. The DNA reads TGTGCCAGCAGTGCGGCGGCCCTATACAATGAGCAGTTCTTC.